The 25 T cell receptor beta chains presented below share a single source sample, sequenced in a study of blood T cell repertoires in COVID-19. Method: immunoSEQ multiplex PCR; TCRdb's copy keeps in-frame clones and lacks some. The sample lists 150,000 to 180,000 clones, roughly 80% occurring once. The sequencing input was peripheral blood. The origin of the receptors is a man older than 75 with acute or convalescent COVID-19.

The chain is built from TRBV6-1 and TRBJ2-1, with D possibly being TRBD1 (5 bases). Between the trimmed V and J ends, which lost 1 base and 8 bases, there was a span of 6 bases. This CDR3 is 12 amino acids long. Germline values: CDR1 MNHNS, CDR2 SASEGT. CDR3 bases: TGTGCCAGCAGTGAAGAGGGGTATGAGCAGTTCTTC. It encodes CASSEEGYEQFF.

This chain joins TRBV6-1 and TRBJ2-3; D may be TRBD1 (5 bases). Germline V gives CDR1 MNHNS, CDR2 SASEGT. The CDR3 runs 15 residues. Trimming cost V 1 base and J 8 bases, with 16 bases left between them. CDR3 protein: CASSEVLGQGFTQYF. The CDR3 nucleotides are TGTGCCAGCAGTGAAGTTCTGGGCCAGGGCTTTACGCAGTATTTT.

V and J are TRBV9 and TRBJ2-2; D uncertain. Germline V gene data show CDR1 as SGDLS and CDR2 as YYNGEE. Trimming removed 1 base at V and 0 bases at J, with 4 bases between. This CDR3 is 14 amino acids long. The CDR3 here is CASSVRANTGELFF. As DNA, the CDR3 is TGTGCCAGCAGCGTACGTGCGAACACCGGGGAGCTGTTTTTT.

The CDR3 nucleotides read TGTGCCAGCAGCTTAATGGGACAGGCGCTGAACACTGAAGCTTTCTTT. Residues: CASSLMGQALNTEAFF. J is TRBJ1-1 and V is TRBV7-3; 8 bases agree with TRBD1. The junction had 4 bases not matched to a gene; V was cut back by 1 base and J by 0 bases. Germline CDR1 is SGHTA and CDR2 is FQGTGA. The CDR3 extends over 16 amino acids.

This clone came up once. The chain couples TRBV7-6 to TRBJ2-3; 7 bases are a match to TRBD2. The CDR3 covers 15 residues. J was trimmed by 6 bases and V by 0 bases; bases with no gene match: 6. The germline V gene encodes CDR1 SGHVS and CDR2 FNYEAQ. CDR3 DNA: TGTGCCAGCAGCTTAGCGCAGGTAGCGGGTGATACGCAGTATTTT. It is translated as CASSLAQVAGDTQYF.

The V and J genes are TRBV7-2 and TRBJ2-7; a weak D match, TRBD1 (6 bases). V was pared by 1 base and J by 3 bases, with 13 bases between. Germline V gene lookup returns CDR1 SGHTA and CDR2 FQGNSA. This CDR3 contains 15 residues. For the CDR3, the DNA is TGTGCCAGCAGCTTAGAGGCAGGGGCTAACTACGAGCAGTACTTC. This codes for CASSLEAGANYEQYF.

Here the CDR3 DNA reads TGTGCCAGCAGCCCGGGACAGGGGCACGGGGAGCTGTTTTTT. Its translation: CASSPGQGHGELFF. J is TRBJ2-2 and V is TRBV3-1 (or the pseudogene TRBV3-2), with 10 nucleotides matching TRBD1. The CDR3 is made up of 14 amino acids. Germline V lookup: CDR1 LGHDT, CDR2 YNNKEL (reference sequence). V gave up 4 bases and J gave up 7 bases; unmatched junction bases: 3.

The rearrangement uses TRBV12-3 or TRBV12-4 and TRBJ2-7; TRBD2 might be the D (5 bases). The CDR3 runs 12 residues. V was clipped by 6 bases and J by 0 bases, with 6 bases between them. CDR3 DNA: TGTGCCAGCAGCGGGGTCTCCTACGAGCAGTACTTC. The encoded protein is CASSGVSYEQYF.

V and J are TRBV4-2 and TRBJ2-1, with TRBD1 matching 11 bases. CDR3 length: 15 residues. Germline-derived CDR1 and CDR2 are LGHNA and YNFKEQ. V was clipped by 4 bases and J by 6 bases; unmatched bases: 5. CDR3 coding DNA: TGTGCCAGCAGCCTGGCCGGGACAGGGGGCAATGAGCAGTTCTTC. This encodes CASSLAGTGGNEQFF.

This rearrangement joins TRBV19 to TRBJ2-1, with a weak D call TRBD1 (6 bases). Looked up from germline, CDR1 is LNHDA and CDR2 is SQIVND (reference sequence). The CDR3 has 16 amino acids. Trimming removed 5 bases from V and 2 bases from J, with 16 bases in between. CDR3 coding DNA: TGTGCCAGTAGTTTGTCCGGGACACAGCCCTACAATGAGCAGTTCTTC. Encoded protein: CASSLSGTQPYNEQFF.

This chain connects TRBV5-4 to TRBJ2-3; 9 bases are a match to TRBD2. The V segment lost 4 bases and the J segment 7 bases; nucleotides outside the gene matches: 13. The CDR3 loop spans 16 amino acids. Germline CDR1 is SGHNT and CDR2 is YYREEE (reference sequence). The CDR3 nucleotides are TGTGCCAGCAGCCCTCCCTTCGCGGGGGGGCGGAATACGCAGTATTTT. Translating gives CASSPPFAGGRNTQYF.

The rearrangement links TRBV10-3 to TRBJ2-5, with 13 bases lining up with TRBD2. Germline CDR1 reads ENHRY; CDR2 reads SYGVKD. This CDR3 comprises 16 residues. With V trimmed by 2 bases and J by 5 bases, 5 bases remained unmatched. The CDR3 sequence: CAISEPTSGGRETQYF. The CDR3 DNA is TGTGCCATCAGTGAGCCGACTAGCGGGGGGAGGGAGACCCAGTACTTC.

The chain couples TRBV7-9 to TRBJ1-3; D perhaps matches TRBD1 (5 bases). V was clipped by 0 bases and J by 3 bases, with 18 bases between them. Per germline, CDR1 SEHNR and CDR2 FQNEAQ (reference sequence). This CDR3 comprises 18 residues. The CDR3 region is CASSLATGGILGGNTIYF. As DNA, the CDR3 is TGTGCCAGCAGCTTAGCGACGGGGGGGATCCTTGGTGGAAACACCATATATTTT.

The chain joins TRBV7-8 to TRBJ2-4; TRBD1 might be the D (7 bases). V was trimmed by 5 bases and J by 9 bases, leaving 14 bases between them. Germline V gene sequence: CDR1 SGHVS, CDR2 FQNEAQ. The CDR3 is made up of 13 amino acids. In DNA form, the CDR3 reads TGTGCCAGCAGCGGTAGGCAGGGGGGCATTCAGTACTTC. This translates into CASSGRQGGIQYF.

The CDR3 loop reads CASSYSSGGTDIQYF. CDR3 nucleotide sequence: TGTGCCAGCAGTTACTCTAGCGGGGGGACGGACATTCAGTACTTC. J is TRBJ2-4 and V is TRBV6-5; 10 positions match TRBD2. The CDR3 covers 15 residues. V lost 0 bases, J lost 8 bases, and 4 bases stayed unmatched. Germline lookup yields CDR1 MNHEY and CDR2 SVGAGI.

V and J are TRBV10-1 and TRBJ2-1; D call uncertain. Trimming stripped 8 bases from V and 0 bases from J, with 11 bases between. The CDR3 has 14 residues. CDR1 is WNHNN, CDR2 SYGVQD, per germline (reference sequence). This CDR3 reads CASQASTSYNEQFF. CDR3 in DNA: TGCGCCAGCCAGGCCAGTACCTCCTACAATGAGCAGTTCTTC.

This chain joins TRBV6-5 and TRBJ2-2, with a weak D call TRBD2 (6 bases). The CDR3 sequence is 15 residues long. Between the trimmed V and J ends, which lost 5 bases and 5 bases, there was a span of 15 bases. Germline CDR1 and CDR2: MNHEY and SVGAGI. The CDR3 sequence: CASSPQLASTGELFF. The CDR3 nucleotides are TGTGCCAGCAGTCCACAACTAGCCTCTACCGGGGAGCTGTTTTTT.

The rearrangement uses TRBV18 and TRBJ2-2; 8 bases match TRBD2. Trimming cost V 4 bases and J 4 bases; bases outside gene matches: 8. Germline loops: CDR1 KGHSH, CDR2 LQKENI. This CDR3 comprises 16 residues. CDR3 DNA: TGTGCCAGCTCACGCGGGGCAGCGGGGGCCACCGGGGAGCTGTTTTTT. Translating gives CASSRGAAGATGELFF.

The CDR3 DNA sequence: TGTGCCAGCAGCCAAGTGTCCGGACTAAAGGAGACCCAGTACTTC. Its protein is CASSQVSGLKETQYF. V usage is TRBV3-1 (or the pseudogene TRBV3-2) and J usage is TRBJ2-5, with D perhaps matching TRBD2 (6 bases). Trimming cost V 1 base and J 5 bases, with 14 bases left between them. The CDR3 is 15 amino acids. CDR1 and CDR2 from the germline V gene are LGHDT and YNNKEL (reference sequence).

CDR3 sequence reads: CASSPGLAGTGELFF. The CDR3 DNA is TGCGCCAGCAGCCCGGGACTAGCGGGGACCGGGGAGCTGTTTTTT. The chain couples TRBV5-1 to TRBJ2-2; 13 nucleotides align to TRBD2. CDR1 and CDR2 (germline): SGHRS, YFSETQ. The length of the CDR3 is 15 residues. With 4 bases clipped from V and 5 bases from J, the junction kept 2 bases outside the gene matches. The full variable domain, its missing parts supplied by reference TRBV5-1 and TRBJ2-2, is KAGVTQTPRYLIKTRGQQVTLSCSPISGHRSVSWYQQTPGQGLQFLFEYFSETQRNKGNFPGRFSGRQFSNSRSEMNVSTLELGDSALYLCASSPGLAGTGELFFGEGSRLTVL.

The chain joins TRBV27 to TRBJ1-2; no firm D call. Looked up from germline, CDR1 is MNHEY and CDR2 is SMNVEV (reference sequence). V lost 0 bases and J lost 8, with 16 bases in between. CDR3 size: 15 residues. The CDR3 bases are TGTGCCAGCAGTTTATCCCCGGACGGGCGAGGGGGCTACACCTTC. Protein product: CASSLSPDGRGGYTF.

The CDR3 nucleotides read TGTGCCAGCAGCTTAGCAACTAGCACAGATACGCAGTATTTT. This gives the protein CASSLATSTDTQYF. The chain is built from TRBV7-9 and TRBJ2-3; D gene ambiguous. The germline V gene has CDR1 SEHNR and CDR2 FQNEAQ (reference sequence). This CDR3 has 14 residues. V dropped 0 bases and J dropped 0 bases, with 4 bases sitting between them.

The V call is TRBV5-1, the J call TRBJ1-1; 9 positions match TRBD1. V was clipped by 2 bases and J by 5 bases; unmatched bases: 4. The germline V gene has CDR1 SGHRS and CDR2 YFSETQ. CDR3 length: 14 amino acids. The CDR3 nucleotides are TGCGCCAGCAGCTTCGGACAGGGGTGGACTGAAGCTTTCTTT. It specifies CASSFGQGWTEAFF.

The chain uses TRBV5-1 and TRBJ2-5, with 8 nucleotides matching TRBD2. Per germline, CDR1 SGHRS and CDR2 YFSETQ. The CDR3 covers 17 residues. After removal of 0 bases from V and 5 bases from J, the junction contained 12 bases not matched to a gene. The CDR3 spells CASSLAGRGASMETQYF. In DNA, the CDR3 is TGCGCCAGCAGCTTGGCCGGGCGGGGGGCGTCAATGGAGACCCAGTACTTC.

The rearrangement joins TRBV11-3 to TRBJ2-3; 10 bases map to TRBD1. The germline CDR1 and CDR2 sequences are SGHNT and YENEEA. Trimming took 3 bases from V and 4 from J; bases not matched to a gene: 1. The CDR3 extends over 14 amino acids. The CDR3 coding sequence is TGTGCCAGCAGCTTGACAGGGGGCCCAGATACGCAGTATTTT. Amino acid sequence: CASSLTGGPDTQYF.